This T cell receptor beta chain came from a study of shared clonotypes between healthy human individuals. Study-wide results and limits: Naive CD4 clonotypes overlapped across several donors at approximately 5%.

The CDR3 is 16 amino acids. Germline lookup yields CDR1 SGDLS and CDR2 YYNGEE. Between the trimmed V and J ends, which lost 0 bases and 2 bases, there was a span of 15 bases. Assay runs were performed at deep level. Using immunoSEQ multiplex PCR, the repertoire was profiled, and TCRdb retains in-frame clones only, with some absent. The data contain 300,000 to 400,000 clones, more than 75% of them singletons. Worth noting for this clone: The antigen remains unidentified.

The chain is built from TRBV9 and TRBJ2-7; tentatively, D is TRBD2 (6 bases). Material: memory CD8+ T cells sorted from blood. Stated subset: CD45RO+ cells pooled with CCR7-negative TemRA cells. The source of this sequence is a man aged 18 to 29 in good health. CDR3 nucleotide sequence: TGTGCCAGCAGCGTAGGTCCAGCGGGCGATACCTACGAGCAGTACTTC. Its translation is CASSVGPAGDTYEQYF.